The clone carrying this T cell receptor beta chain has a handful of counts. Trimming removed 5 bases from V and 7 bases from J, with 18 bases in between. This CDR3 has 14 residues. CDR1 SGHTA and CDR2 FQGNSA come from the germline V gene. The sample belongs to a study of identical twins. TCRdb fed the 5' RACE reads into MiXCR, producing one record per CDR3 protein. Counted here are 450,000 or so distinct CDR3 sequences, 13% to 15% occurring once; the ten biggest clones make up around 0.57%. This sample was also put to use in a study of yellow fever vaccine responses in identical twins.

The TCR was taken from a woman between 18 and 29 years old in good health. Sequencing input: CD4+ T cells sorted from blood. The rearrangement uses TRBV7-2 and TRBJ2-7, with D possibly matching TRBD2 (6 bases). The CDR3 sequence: CASSPVVGAGEQYF. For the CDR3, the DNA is TGTGCCAGCAGCCCGGTGGTGGGCGCGGGGGAGCAGTACTTC.